This TCR beta chain was recorded in a study of OX40 agonist ivuxolimab in advanced cancers. The germline V gene encodes CDR1 SGHVS and CDR2 FNYEAQ. Trimming removed 1 base at V and 3 bases at J, with 10 bases between. CDR3 length equals 15 residues. Libraries were prepared by immunoSEQ multiplex PCR; TCRdb keeps only in-frame clonotypes and omits some of them. The table shows 48,000 or so clones, with roughly 86% occurring only once. The V gene is TRBV7-6, the J gene TRBJ2-1; tentatively, D is TRBD2 (5 bases). This clonotype originated in an adult with an advanced solid tumor such as melanoma, head and neck, liver or kidney cancer. Here the sequenced sample was CD4+ or CD8+ T cells sorted from blood, taken in a trial of the OX40 agonist ivuxolimab. CDR3 bases: TGTGCCAGCAGCTTAGGTTCCGGGAACTACAATGAGCAGTTCTTC. Encoded protein: CASSLGSGNYNEQFF.